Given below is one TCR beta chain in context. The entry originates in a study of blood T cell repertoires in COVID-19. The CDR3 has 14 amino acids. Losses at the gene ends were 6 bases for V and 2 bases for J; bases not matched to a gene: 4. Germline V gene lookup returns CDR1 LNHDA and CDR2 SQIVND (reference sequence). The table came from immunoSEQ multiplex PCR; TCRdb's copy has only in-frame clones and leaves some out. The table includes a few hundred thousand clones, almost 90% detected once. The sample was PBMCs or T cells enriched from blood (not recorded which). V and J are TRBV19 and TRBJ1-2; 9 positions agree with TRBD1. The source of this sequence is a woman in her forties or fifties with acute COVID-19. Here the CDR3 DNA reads TGTGCCAGTAGGAGTACAGGGGGCAACTATGGCTACACCTTC. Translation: CASRSTGGNYGYTF.